The subject of this entry is one T cell receptor (beta chain). This entry is derived from a study of blood T cell repertoires in COVID-19. Across the whole study: Sites across the United States, Italy and Spain contributed samples from acute and convalescent COVID-19. Sample material is recorded as cDNA or gDNA derived from T cells, B-cell-depleted T cells, or PBMCs.

Per the study methods: From reference gene primer amplification, estimates of nucleated cell counts were derived. Here immunoSEQ multiplex PCR was the method, and the copy in TCRdb shows in-frame clones only, minus some. D and trimming were read from the DNA, whereas the V and J calls and clone size are those reported in that table. The table includes 120,000 to 150,000 clones, roughly 88% detected once. The V end lost 4 bases, the J end lost 2 bases, and 5 bases lay between the germline ends. Germline CDR1 reads DFQATT; CDR2 reads SNEGSKA (reference sequence). The CDR3 loop spans 11 amino acids. The V call is TRBV20-1, the J call TRBJ1-2; D call uncertain. The clonotype comes from a woman aged 50 to 65 in a cohort sampled during active or convalescent COVID-19. The sequencing input was peripheral blood. In nucleotides, the CDR3 is TGCAGTGCTATCGCGAACTATGGCTACACCTTC. It encodes CSAIANYGYTF.